This is a list of T cell receptor beta chains from one sample in a study of early T cells in non-severe SARS-CoV-2 infection. TCRdb passed the 5' RACE reads through MiXCR, listing each CDR3 protein once. The table includes some 30,000 distinct CDR3 sequences, over 4.5% detected once. Sequenced here: whole blood, sampled at baseline. These receptors all come from an adult who was a healthcare worker with PCR-confirmed SARS-CoV-2 infection or an uninfected control (not recorded which). Both conserved end residues are part of each CDR3. D genes are given only for firm matches. Only some rows state a clone size, as once, few, many or a class for expanded clones.

clone_size: many
d_call: TRBD1
v_call: TRBV28
j_call: TRBJ2-4
cdr3_nt: TGTGCCAGCACCCCGTTCCGGGACAGTAAAAACATTCAGTACTTC
cdr3_aa: CASTPFRDSKNIQYF

clone_size: many
d_call: TRBD1
v_call: TRBV7-9
j_call: TRBJ2-3
cdr3_nt: TGTGCCAGCAGCCTCTGGACAGGGGCGGGGGATACGCAGTATTTT
cdr3_aa: CASSLWTGAGDTQYF

clone_size: NA
d_call: TRBD2
v_call: TRBV2
j_call: TRBJ2-1
cdr3_nt: TGTGCCAGCAGTGAACTAGCGGGAATCAATGAGCAGTTCTTC
cdr3_aa: CASSELAGINEQFF

clone_size: many
d_call: TRBD2
v_call: TRBV28
j_call: TRBJ2-5
cdr3_nt: TGTGCCAGCAGCCCAGCGGGAGGGCTAGAGACCCAGTACTTC
cdr3_aa: CASSPAGGLETQYF

clone_size: many
d_call: NA
v_call: TRBV19
j_call: TRBJ2-3
cdr3_nt: TGTGCCAGTAGTATAGATCCGGGGAATACGCAGTATTTT
cdr3_aa: CASSIDPGNTQYF

clone_size: many
d_call: NA
v_call: TRBV6-2/TRBV6-3
j_call: TRBJ2-4
cdr3_nt: TGTGCCAGCAGTTACTCGTGGGAGAATCTAGCCAAAAACATTCAGTACTTC
cdr3_aa: CASSYSWENLAKNIQYF

clone_size: medium-sized
d_call: NA
v_call: TRBV6-4
j_call: TRBJ2-6
cdr3_nt: TGTGCCAGCAGTGGATCAGGGGCCTCTGGGGCCAACGTCCTGACTTTC
cdr3_aa: CASSGSGASGANVLTF

clone_size: many
d_call: TRBD2
v_call: TRBV25-1
j_call: TRBJ2-5
cdr3_nt: TGTGCCAGCAACGGGGGGTTCCAAGAGACCCAGTACTTC
cdr3_aa: CASNGGFQETQYF

clone_size: many
d_call: TRBD1
v_call: TRBV7-9
j_call: TRBJ2-4
cdr3_nt: TGTGCCAGCAGCTCGACAGGGGCCTTAGCCAAAAACATTCAGTACTTC
cdr3_aa: CASSSTGALAKNIQYF

clone_size: many
d_call: NA
v_call: TRBV5-1
j_call: TRBJ2-1
cdr3_nt: TGCGCCAGCAGCTTGCTGTTGACGGGGGATGAGCAGTTCTTC
cdr3_aa: CASSLLLTGDEQFF

clone_size: few
d_call: NA
v_call: TRBV19
j_call: TRBJ2-7
cdr3_nt: TGTGCCAGTAAACTAAGAAACAAGAACCCCTACGAGCAGTACTTC
cdr3_aa: CASKLRNKNPYEQYF

clone_size: many
d_call: NA
v_call: TRBV25-1
j_call: TRBJ1-2
cdr3_nt: TGTGCCAGCAGTGAATCAGGGGCAGCTAACTATGGCTACACCTTC
cdr3_aa: CASSESGAANYGYTF

clone_size: few
d_call: TRBD2
v_call: TRBV9
j_call: TRBJ2-1
cdr3_nt: TGTGCCAGCAGCGGCGGGACGCTAGCGGTCTACAATGAGCAGTTCTTC
cdr3_aa: CASSGGTLAVYNEQFF

clone_size: many
d_call: NA
v_call: TRBV7-2
j_call: TRBJ2-3
cdr3_nt: TGTGCCAGCAGCTTAGGTCCGGGGGCGGGCACAGATACGCAGTATTTT
cdr3_aa: CASSLGPGAGTDTQYF

clone_size: many
d_call: NA
v_call: TRBV20-1
j_call: TRBJ2-1
cdr3_nt: TGCAGTGCTAGAGATCACGCCCGGGGAGTGATTCCCAATGAGCAGTTCTTC
cdr3_aa: CSARDHARGVIPNEQFF

clone_size: NA
d_call: NA
v_call: TRBV27
j_call: TRBJ2-6
cdr3_nt: TGTGCCAGCAGTTTAGCCCTGGGGAATGGGGCCAACGTCCTGACTTTC
cdr3_aa: CASSLALGNGANVLTF

clone_size: few
d_call: NA
v_call: TRBV20-1
j_call: TRBJ2-3
cdr3_nt: TGCAGTGCTATCGGCGACTACCCCACAGATACGCAGTATTTT
cdr3_aa: CSAIGDYPTDTQYF

clone_size: few
d_call: NA
v_call: TRBV30
j_call: TRBJ2-3
cdr3_nt: TGTGCCTGGACCGGGGTCAGGGTGGATACGCAGTATTTT
cdr3_aa: CAWTGVRVDTQYF

clone_size: many
d_call: NA
v_call: TRBV12-3/TRBV12-4
j_call: TRBJ2-7
cdr3_nt: TGTGCCAGCAGTTTAGGTTCCGGGAGTGGTGCGTACGAGCAGTACTTC
cdr3_aa: CASSLGSGSGAYEQYF

clone_size: many
d_call: NA
v_call: TRBV18
j_call: TRBJ2-4
cdr3_nt: TGTGCCAGCGGCGAGGGAGCCAAAAACATTCAGTACTTC
cdr3_aa: CASGEGAKNIQYF

clone_size: many
d_call: NA
v_call: TRBV6-1
j_call: TRBJ2-5
cdr3_nt: TGTGCCAGCAGTGATCCGGGGGCGAAGACCCAGTACTTC
cdr3_aa: CASSDPGAKTQYF

clone_size: many
d_call: NA
v_call: TRBV2
j_call: TRBJ2-7
cdr3_nt: TGTGCCAGCAGTGAACGGCTACCTAACGAGCAGTACTTC
cdr3_aa: CASSERLPNEQYF

clone_size: many
d_call: NA
v_call: TRBV7-3
j_call: TRBJ2-7
cdr3_nt: TGTGCCAGACGTAGGCGGCAGGGCCCTACCTACGAGCAGTACTTC
cdr3_aa: CARRRRQGPTYEQYF

clone_size: many
d_call: NA
v_call: TRBV12-3/TRBV12-4
j_call: TRBJ2-7
cdr3_nt: TGTGCCAGCAGTTTAGGCGGACTACTGACCTACGAGCAGTACTTC
cdr3_aa: CASSLGGLLTYEQYF

clone_size: NA
d_call: TRBD2
v_call: TRBV12-3/TRBV12-4
j_call: TRBJ2-5
cdr3_nt: TGTGCCAGCAGCGGGAGGGCTCGGGAGACCCAGTACTTC
cdr3_aa: CASSGRARETQYF

clone_size: many
d_call: TRBD1
v_call: TRBV3-1
j_call: TRBJ1-2
cdr3_nt: TGTGCCAGCAGCCAAGGGTTCTCGGGGACAGGCCCGGAGGATGGCTACACCTTC
cdr3_aa: CASSQGFSGTGPEDGYTF

clone_size: many
d_call: NA
v_call: TRBV20-1
j_call: TRBJ2-7
cdr3_nt: TGCAGTGCTACGAGGGTACCCTACGAGCAGTACTTC
cdr3_aa: CSATRVPYEQYF

clone_size: many
d_call: TRBD1
v_call: TRBV10-3
j_call: TRBJ2-7
cdr3_nt: TGTGCCATCAGTGCGGGACAGGGGGCATCCTACGAGCAGTACTTC
cdr3_aa: CAISAGQGASYEQYF

clone_size: many
d_call: NA
v_call: TRBV5-6
j_call: TRBJ2-3
cdr3_nt: TGTGCCAGCAGCCTAACAGGGGAGGGCACAAATACGCAGTATTTT
cdr3_aa: CASSLTGEGTNTQYF

clone_size: many
d_call: NA
v_call: TRBV4-2
j_call: TRBJ2-4
cdr3_nt: TGTGCCAGCAGCCAAGATAGGGGGGGTGGCAAAAACATTCAGTACTTC
cdr3_aa: CASSQDRGGGKNIQYF

clone_size: few
d_call: TRBD2
v_call: TRBV5-6
j_call: TRBJ2-5
cdr3_nt: TGTGCCAGCAGCCCACTAGCGCTCGAGAAGACCCAGTACTTC
cdr3_aa: CASSPLALEKTQYF

clone_size: many
d_call: TRBD1
v_call: TRBV10-3
j_call: TRBJ2-1
cdr3_nt: TGTGCCATCAGCCCGGACAGGAATGTTTACAATGAGCAGTTCTTC
cdr3_aa: CAISPDRNVYNEQFF

clone_size: NA
d_call: NA
v_call: TRBV29-1
j_call: TRBJ2-2
cdr3_nt: TGCAGCGCCCCGGGGTGGCAGGGGAAGACCGGGGAGCTGTTTTTT
cdr3_aa: CSAPGWQGKTGELFF

clone_size: NA
d_call: TRBD2
v_call: TRBV7-8
j_call: TRBJ2-5
cdr3_nt: TGTGCCAGCAGCCTGTCCAGCGGGGGGGCGTCAGAGACCCAGTACTTC
cdr3_aa: CASSLSSGGASETQYF

clone_size: few
d_call: NA
v_call: TRBV29-1
j_call: TRBJ2-2
cdr3_nt: TGCAGCTGCAGCCTCACGAACACCGGGGAGCTGTTTTTT
cdr3_aa: CSCSLTNTGELFF

clone_size: NA
d_call: TRBD1
v_call: TRBV6-5
j_call: TRBJ2-6
cdr3_nt: TGTGCCAGCACCCGGGACAGGGGAAAGACCTCTGGGGCCAACGTCCTGACTTTC
cdr3_aa: CASTRDRGKTSGANVLTF

clone_size: many
d_call: NA
v_call: TRBV5-4
j_call: TRBJ2-1
cdr3_nt: TGTGCCAGCAGCCGGCATGGTAGCGGTCCCTTAGGGAATGAGCAGTTCTTC
cdr3_aa: CASSRHGSGPLGNEQFF

clone_size: many
d_call: NA
v_call: TRBV6-5
j_call: TRBJ1-2
cdr3_nt: TGTGCCAGCAGTTACTCGAGACAGAGTAGCTATGGCTACACCTTC
cdr3_aa: CASSYSRQSSYGYTF

clone_size: few
d_call: TRBD1
v_call: TRBV29-1
j_call: TRBJ1-1
cdr3_nt: TGCAGCGTTGAAGATGGAGGACAGGGGCGCAGGAACACTGAAGCTTTCTTT
cdr3_aa: CSVEDGGQGRRNTEAFF

clone_size: many
d_call: TRBD1
v_call: TRBV4-3
j_call: TRBJ1-1
cdr3_nt: TGCGCCAGCAGCCAAGGAGACAGGGCAGGCACTGAAGCTTTCTTT
cdr3_aa: CASSQGDRAGTEAFF

clone_size: few
d_call: NA
v_call: TRBV6-2/TRBV6-3
j_call: TRBJ1-6
cdr3_nt: TGTGCCAGCAGTTCGAGCTTTGGAGGGGCCAATTCACCCCTCCACTTT
cdr3_aa: CASSSSFGGANSPLHF

clone_size: many
d_call: NA
v_call: TRBV18
j_call: TRBJ1-1
cdr3_nt: TGTGCCAGCTCACCACCGGGTGCGGGGGCGGACACTGAAGCTTTCTTT
cdr3_aa: CASSPPGAGADTEAFF

clone_size: NA
d_call: TRBD1
v_call: TRBV7-9
j_call: TRBJ2-7
cdr3_nt: TGTGCCAGCAGCACTACAGGGGTCTACGAGCAGTACTTC
cdr3_aa: CASSTTGVYEQYF